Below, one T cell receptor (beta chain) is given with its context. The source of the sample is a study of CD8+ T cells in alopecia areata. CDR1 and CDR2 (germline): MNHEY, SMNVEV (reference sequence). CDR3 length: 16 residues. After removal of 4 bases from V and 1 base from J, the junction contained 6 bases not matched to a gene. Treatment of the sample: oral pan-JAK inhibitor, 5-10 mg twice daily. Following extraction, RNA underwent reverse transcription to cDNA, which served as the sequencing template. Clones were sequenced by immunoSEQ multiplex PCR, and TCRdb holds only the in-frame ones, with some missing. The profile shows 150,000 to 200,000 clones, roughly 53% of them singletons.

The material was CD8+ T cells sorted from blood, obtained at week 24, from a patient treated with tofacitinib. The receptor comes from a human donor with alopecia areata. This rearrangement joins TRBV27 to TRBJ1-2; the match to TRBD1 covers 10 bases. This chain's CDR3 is CASSSPGTGDNYGYTF. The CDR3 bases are TGTGCCAGCAGTTCCCCCGGGACAGGGGATAACTATGGCTACACCTTC.